This TCR beta chain is drawn from a study of shared clonotypes between healthy human individuals. Study background: Participating donors consisted of a couple of women and a few men aged 18 to 49. Study-level findings and limits: Sharing of clonotypes among donors was expected to vary with sequencing depth.

The germline V gene has CDR1 MNHEY and CDR2 SVGAGI. Trimming at V came to 0 bases and at J to 4 bases, leaving 6 bases not matched to a gene. The CDR3 is 16 amino acids. About this clone: The antigen is not known.

The method was immunoSEQ multiplex PCR; TCRdb's version includes in-frame clones alone and lacks a portion of them. This table holds 600,000 or so clones, approximately 95% found once. Cells designated naive CD8 were CD45RO-negative and were positively selected for CCR7, with terminally differentiated effector memory CD45RA+ cells excluded. The genes are TRBV6-5 and TRBJ2-7, with 10 bases identical to TRBD1. The specimen sequenced was naive CD8+ T cells sorted from blood. The TCR originated in a woman in her 30s in good health. The CDR3 DNA reads as TGTGCCAGCAGTTACTCGACTTGGGACAGGGGATACGAGCAGTACTTC. The encoded protein is CASSYSTWDRGYEQYF.